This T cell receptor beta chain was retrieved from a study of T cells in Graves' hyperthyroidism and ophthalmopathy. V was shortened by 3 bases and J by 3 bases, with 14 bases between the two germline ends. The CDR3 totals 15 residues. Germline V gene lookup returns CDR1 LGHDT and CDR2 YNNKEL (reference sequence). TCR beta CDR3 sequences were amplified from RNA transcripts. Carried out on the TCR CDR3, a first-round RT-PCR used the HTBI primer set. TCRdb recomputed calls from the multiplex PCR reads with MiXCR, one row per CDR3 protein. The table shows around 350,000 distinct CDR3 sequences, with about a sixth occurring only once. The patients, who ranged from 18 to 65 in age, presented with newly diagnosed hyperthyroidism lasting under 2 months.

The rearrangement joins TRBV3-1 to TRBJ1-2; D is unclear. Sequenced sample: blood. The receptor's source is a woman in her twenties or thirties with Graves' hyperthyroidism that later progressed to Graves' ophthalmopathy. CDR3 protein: CASSHARGLYYGYTF. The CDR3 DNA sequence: TGTGCCAGCAGCCACGCCCGCGGATTATACTATGGCTACACCTTC.